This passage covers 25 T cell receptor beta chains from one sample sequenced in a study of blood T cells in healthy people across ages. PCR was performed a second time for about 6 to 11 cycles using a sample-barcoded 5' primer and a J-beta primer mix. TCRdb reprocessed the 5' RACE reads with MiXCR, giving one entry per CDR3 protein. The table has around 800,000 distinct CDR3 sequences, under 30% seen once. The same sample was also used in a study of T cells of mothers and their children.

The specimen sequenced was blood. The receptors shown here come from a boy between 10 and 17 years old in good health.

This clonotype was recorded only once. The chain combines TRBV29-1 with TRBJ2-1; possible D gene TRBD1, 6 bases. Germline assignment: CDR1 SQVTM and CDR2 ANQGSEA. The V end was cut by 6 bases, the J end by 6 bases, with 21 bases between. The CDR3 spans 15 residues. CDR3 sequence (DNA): TGCAGCGTCATACAGGGAACCCCCAGGGGCAATGAGCAGTTCTTC. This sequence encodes CSVIQGTPRGNEQFF.

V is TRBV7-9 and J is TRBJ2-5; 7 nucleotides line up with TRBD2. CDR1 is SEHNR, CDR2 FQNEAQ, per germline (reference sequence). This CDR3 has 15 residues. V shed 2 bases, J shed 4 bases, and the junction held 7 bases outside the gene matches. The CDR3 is CASSLLGLGGETQYF. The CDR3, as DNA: TGTGCCAGCAGCTTACTAGGACTAGGAGGAGAGACCCAGTACTTC.

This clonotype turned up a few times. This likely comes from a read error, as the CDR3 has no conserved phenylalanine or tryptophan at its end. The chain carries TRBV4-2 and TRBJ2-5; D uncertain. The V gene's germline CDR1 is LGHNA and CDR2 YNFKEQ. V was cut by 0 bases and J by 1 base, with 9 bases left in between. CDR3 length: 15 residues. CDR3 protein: CASSQEGGRQETQYL. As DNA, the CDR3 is TGTGCCAGCAGCCAAGAGGGCGGCCGCCAAGAGACCCAGTACCTC.

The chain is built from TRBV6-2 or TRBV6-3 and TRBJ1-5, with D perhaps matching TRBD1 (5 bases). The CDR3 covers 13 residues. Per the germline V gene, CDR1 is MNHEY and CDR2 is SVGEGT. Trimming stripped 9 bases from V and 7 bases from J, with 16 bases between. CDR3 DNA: TGTGCCAGTACGTTGGGGGATTTCCAGCCCCAGCATTTT. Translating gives CASTLGDFQPQHF.

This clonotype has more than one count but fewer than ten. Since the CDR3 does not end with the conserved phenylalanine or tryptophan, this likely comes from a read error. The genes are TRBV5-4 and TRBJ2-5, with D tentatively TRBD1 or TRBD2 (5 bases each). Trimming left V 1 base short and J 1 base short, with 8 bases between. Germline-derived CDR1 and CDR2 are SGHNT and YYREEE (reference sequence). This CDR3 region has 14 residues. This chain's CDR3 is CASSLQGAQETQYL. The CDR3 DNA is TGTGCCAGCAGCTTGCAGGGAGCCCAAGAGACCCAGTACCTC.

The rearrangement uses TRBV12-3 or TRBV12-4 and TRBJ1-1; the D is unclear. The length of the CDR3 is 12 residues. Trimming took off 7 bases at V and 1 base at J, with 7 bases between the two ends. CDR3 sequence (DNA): TGTGCCAGCAACCTGGAGAACACTGAAGCTTTCTTT. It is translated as CASNLENTEAFF.

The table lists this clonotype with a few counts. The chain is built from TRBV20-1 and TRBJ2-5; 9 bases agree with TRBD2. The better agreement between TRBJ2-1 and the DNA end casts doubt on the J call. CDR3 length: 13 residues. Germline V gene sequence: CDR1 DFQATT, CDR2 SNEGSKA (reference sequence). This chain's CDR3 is CSAAGTSSLGQFF. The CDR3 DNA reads TGCAGTGCTGCCGGGACTAGCTCACTCGGGCAGTTCTTC.

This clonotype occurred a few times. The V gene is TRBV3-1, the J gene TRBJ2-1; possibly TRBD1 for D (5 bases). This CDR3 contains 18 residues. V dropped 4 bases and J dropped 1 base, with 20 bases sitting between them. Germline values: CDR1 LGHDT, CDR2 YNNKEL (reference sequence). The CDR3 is CASSLKPIRTSSYNEQFF. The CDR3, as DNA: TGTGCCAGCAGCCTAAAGCCGATCCGGACAAGTTCCTACAATGAGCAGTTCTTC.

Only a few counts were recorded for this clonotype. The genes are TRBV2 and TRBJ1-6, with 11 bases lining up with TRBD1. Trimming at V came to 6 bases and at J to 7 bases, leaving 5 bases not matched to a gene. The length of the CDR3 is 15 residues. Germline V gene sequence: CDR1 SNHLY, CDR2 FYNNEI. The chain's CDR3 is CASSGQGAQNSPLHF. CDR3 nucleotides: TGTGCCAGCAGCGGACAGGGGGCTCAGAATTCACCCCTCCACTTT.

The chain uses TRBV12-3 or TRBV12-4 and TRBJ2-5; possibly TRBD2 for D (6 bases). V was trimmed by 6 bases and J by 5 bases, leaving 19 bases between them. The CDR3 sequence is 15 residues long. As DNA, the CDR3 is TGTGCCAGCAGAATGAGGCGGGGAGGAGGGGAGACCCAGTACTTC. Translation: CASRMRRGGGETQYF.

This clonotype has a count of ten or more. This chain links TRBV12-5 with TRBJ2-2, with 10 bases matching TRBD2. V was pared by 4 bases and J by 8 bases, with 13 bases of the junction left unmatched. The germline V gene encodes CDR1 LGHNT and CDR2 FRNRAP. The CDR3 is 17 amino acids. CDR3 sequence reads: CASGSSGGAGVRGELFF. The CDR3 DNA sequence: TGTGCTAGTGGTTCCAGCGGGGGGGCCGGCGTCAGAGGGGAGCTGTTTTTT.

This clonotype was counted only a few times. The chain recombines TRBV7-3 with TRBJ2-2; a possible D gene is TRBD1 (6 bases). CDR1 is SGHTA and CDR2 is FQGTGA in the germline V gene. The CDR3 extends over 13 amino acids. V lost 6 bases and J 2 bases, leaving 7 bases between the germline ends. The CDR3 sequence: CASRDSNTGELFF. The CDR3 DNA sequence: TGTGCCAGCAGGGACAGTAACACCGGGGAGCTGTTTTTT.

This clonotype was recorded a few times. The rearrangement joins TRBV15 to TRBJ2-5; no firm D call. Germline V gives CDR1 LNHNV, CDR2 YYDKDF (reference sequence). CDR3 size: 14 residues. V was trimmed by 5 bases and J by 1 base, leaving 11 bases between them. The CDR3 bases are TGTGCCACCAGCCCCGTGTCCCCCCAAGAGACCCAGTACTTC. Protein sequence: CATSPVSPQETQYF.

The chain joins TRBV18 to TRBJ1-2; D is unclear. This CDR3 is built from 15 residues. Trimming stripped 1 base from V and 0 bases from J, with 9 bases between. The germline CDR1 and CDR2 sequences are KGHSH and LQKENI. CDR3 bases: TGTGCCAGCTCACCACGAGACCTAGCTAACTATGGCTACACCTTC. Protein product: CASSPRDLANYGYTF.

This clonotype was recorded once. The CDR3 loop reads CASSLWSRGYSNQPQHF. The CDR3, as DNA: TGTGCCAGCAGTTTATGGTCCAGGGGGTATAGCAATCAGCCCCAGCATTTT. The rearrangement joins TRBV28 to TRBJ1-5; TRBD1 matches at 7 bases. The CDR3 totals 17 residues. Germline loops: CDR1 MDHEN, CDR2 SYDVKM. Unmatched junction bases numbered 5, after V lost 0 bases and J lost 0 bases. Together with reference TRBV28 and TRBJ1-5, the CDR3 gives the full variable domain: DVKVTQSSRYLVKRTGEKVFLECVQDMDHENMFWYRQDPGLGLRLIYFSYDVKMKEKGDIPEGYSVSREKKERFSLILESASTNQTSMYLCASSLWSRGYSNQPQHFGDGTRLSIL.

The DNA for the CDR3 is TGCGCCAGCAGCCATCGGGACAGGACCCACGAGCAGTACTTC. As protein: CASSHRDRTHEQYF. V usage is TRBV4-1 and J usage is TRBJ2-5; the match to TRBD1 covers 8 bases. The DNA end lines up better with TRBJ2-7; the J call may be wrong. This CDR3 spans 14 amino acids. Germline V gene data show CDR1 as MGHRA and CDR2 as YSYEKL.

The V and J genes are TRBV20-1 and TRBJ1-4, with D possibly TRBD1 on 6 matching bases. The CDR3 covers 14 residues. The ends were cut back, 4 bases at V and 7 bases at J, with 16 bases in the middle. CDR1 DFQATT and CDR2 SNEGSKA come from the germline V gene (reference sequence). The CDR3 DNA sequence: TGCAGTGCTACCCTACAGGGTTTAAGTGAAAAACTGTTTTTT. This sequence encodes CSATLQGLSEKLFF.

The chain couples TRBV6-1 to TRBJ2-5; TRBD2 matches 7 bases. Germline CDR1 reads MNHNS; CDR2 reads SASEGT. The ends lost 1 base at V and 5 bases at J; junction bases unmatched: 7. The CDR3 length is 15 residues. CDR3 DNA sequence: TGTGCCAGCAGTGAAGGGGGGGGATCGGGGGAGACCCAGTACTTC. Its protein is CASSEGGGSGETQYF.

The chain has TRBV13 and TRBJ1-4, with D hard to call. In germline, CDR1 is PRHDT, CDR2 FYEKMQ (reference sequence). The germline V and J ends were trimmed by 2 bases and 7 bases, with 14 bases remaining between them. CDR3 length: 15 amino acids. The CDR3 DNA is TGTGCCAGCAGCTTAAAGGGATCGGGGAGTGAAAAACTGTTTTTT. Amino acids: CASSLKGSGSEKLFF.

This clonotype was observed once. DNA for the CDR3: TGCAGTGCTCCCGGACTAGCGGGGTACTATGAGCAGTTCTTC. This encodes CSAPGLAGYYEQFF. The V and J genes are TRBV20-1 and TRBJ2-1, with 12 bases fitting TRBD2. The J segment lost 8 bases and the V segment lost 5 bases, leaving 7 bases of the junction unmatched. CDR3 length equals 14 residues. The germline gives CDR1 DFQATT, CDR2 SNEGSKA (reference sequence).

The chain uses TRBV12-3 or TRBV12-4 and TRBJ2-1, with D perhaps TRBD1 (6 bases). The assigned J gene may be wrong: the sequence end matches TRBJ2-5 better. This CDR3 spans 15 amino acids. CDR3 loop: CASSLRDISQETQYF. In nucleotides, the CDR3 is TGTGCCAGCAGTTTGAGGGACATCTCCCAAGAGACCCAGTACTTC.

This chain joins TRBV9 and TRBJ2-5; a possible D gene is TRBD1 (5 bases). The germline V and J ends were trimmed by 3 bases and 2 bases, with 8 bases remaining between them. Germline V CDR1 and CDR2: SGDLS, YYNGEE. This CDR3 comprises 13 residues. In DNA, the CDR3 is TGTGCCAGCAGCGCGGACAATCAAGAGACCCAGTACTTC. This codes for CASSADNQETQYF.

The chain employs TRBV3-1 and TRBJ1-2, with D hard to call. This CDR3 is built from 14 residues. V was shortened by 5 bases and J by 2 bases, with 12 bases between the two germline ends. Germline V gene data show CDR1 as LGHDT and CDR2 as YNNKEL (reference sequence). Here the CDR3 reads CASSFGQLNYGYTF. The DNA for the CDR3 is TGTGCCAGCAGCTTCGGGCAACTAAACTATGGCTACACCTTC.

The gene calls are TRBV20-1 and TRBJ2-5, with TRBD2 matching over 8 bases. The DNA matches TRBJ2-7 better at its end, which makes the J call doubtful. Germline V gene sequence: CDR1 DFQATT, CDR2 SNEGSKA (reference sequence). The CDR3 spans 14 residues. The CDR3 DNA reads TGCAGTGCTAGGTTAGCGGGGAGTCTCTACGAGCAGTACTTC. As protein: CSARLAGSLYEQYF.

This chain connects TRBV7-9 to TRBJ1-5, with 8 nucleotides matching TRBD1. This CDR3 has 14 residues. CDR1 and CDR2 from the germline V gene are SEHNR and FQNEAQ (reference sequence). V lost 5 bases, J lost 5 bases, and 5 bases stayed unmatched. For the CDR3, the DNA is TGTGCCAGCAGCACACAGGGGGGGGATCAGCCCCAGCATTTT. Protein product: CASSTQGGDQPQHF.